This passage covers 10 T cell receptor beta chains from one sample sequenced in a study of blood T cell repertoires in COVID-19. This table comes from immunoSEQ multiplex PCR, and its TCRdb copy is limited to in-frame clones, with some not included. The sample shows about 160,000 clones, 65% to 85% of them seen only once. What was sequenced was peripheral blood. These receptors all come from a woman of 80 years or more with active or convalescent COVID-19.

This chain connects TRBV9 to TRBJ2-7; a possible D gene is TRBD1 (6 bases). Looked up from germline, CDR1 is SGDLS and CDR2 is YYNGEE. This CDR3 contains 13 residues. Trimming removed 1 base at V and 4 bases at J, with 9 bases between. CDR3 loop: CASSVQQGYEQYF. Written as DNA, the CDR3 is TGTGCCAGCAGCGTACAACAGGGTTACGAGCAGTACTTC. The full variable domain, in which reference TRBV9 and TRBJ2-7 provide the parts outside the CDR3, is DSGVTQTPKHLITATGQRVTLRCSPRSGDLSVYWYQQSLDQGLQFLIQYYNGEERAKGNILERFSAQQFPDLHSELNLSSLELGDSALYFCASSVQQGYEQYFGPGTRLTVT.

The rearrangement uses TRBV21-1 and TRBJ2-3; TRBD1 reflects the table's D call only, with no check against the DNA. TRBV21-1 is labeled a pseudogene. The CDR3 contains 13 residues. In DNA, the CDR3 is TGTGCCAGCGACAGAGGCCTCACAGATACGCAGTATTTT. Translation gives CASDRGLTDTQYF.

This chain links TRBV5-4 with TRBJ1-6; 10 bases line up with TRBD1. V gave up 0 bases and J gave up 10 bases; unmatched junction bases: 4. Looked up from germline, CDR1 is SGHNT and CDR2 is YYREEE (reference sequence). The CDR3 has 15 residues. This CDR3 reads CASSLEGTGVSPLHF. The CDR3 DNA reads TGTGCCAGCAGCTTGGAAGGGACAGGGGTGTCACCCCTCCACTTT.

The chain uses TRBV19 and TRBJ2-2; 9 bases agree with TRBD1. In germline, CDR1 is LNHDA, CDR2 SQIVND (reference sequence). The junction had 3 bases not matched to a gene; V was cut back by 6 bases and J by 1 base. The CDR3 contains 15 residues. CDR3 nucleotides: TGTGCCAGTAGGGGGACAGGGCAGAACACCGGGGAGCTGTTTTTT. Translating it yields CASRGTGQNTGELFF.

The chain joins TRBV6-5 to TRBJ1-2; 8 bases agree with TRBD1. The CDR3 covers 14 residues. J was trimmed by 7 bases and V by 2 bases; bases with no gene match: 6. Germline CDR1 is MNHEY and CDR2 is SVGAGI. The CDR3, as DNA: TGTGCCAGCAGTTACAAGGACAGGGTGGGTGGCTACACCTTC. Amino acid sequence: CASSYKDRVGGYTF.

The rearrangement links TRBV6-5 to TRBJ1-4; possible D gene TRBD1, 6 bases. The CDR3 sequence is 14 residues long. Germline V gene data show CDR1 as MNHEY and CDR2 as SVGAGI. Between the trimmed V and J ends, which lost 7 bases and 6 bases, there was a span of 15 bases. CDR3 sequence reads: CASTTGQYYEKLFF. The CDR3, as DNA: TGTGCCAGCACTACAGGACAGTACTATGAAAAACTGTTTTTT.

This chain links TRBV7-9 with TRBJ2-1; 8 bases fit TRBD1. V lost 5 bases and J lost 15; bases outside the gene matches: 9. Germline V CDR1 and CDR2: SEHNR, FQNEAQ (reference sequence). The CDR3 is made up of 12 amino acids. Here the CDR3 DNA reads TGTGCCAGCAGCCTTTCCGGGACAGGCACGTTCTTC. It is translated as CASSLSGTGTFF. The full variable domain, completed using reference TRBV7-9 and TRBJ2-1, is DTGVSQNPRHKITKRGQNVTFRCDPISEHNRLYWYRQTLGQGPEFLTYFQNEAQLEKSRLLSDRFSAERPKGSFSTLEIQRTEQGDSAMYLCASSLSGTGTFFGPGTRLTVL.

This chain connects TRBV4-3 to TRBJ1-5; D unclear. Germline V gives CDR1 LGHNA, CDR2 YSLEER. This CDR3 comprises 15 residues. Trimming removed 1 base from V and 4 bases from J, with 11 bases in between. The CDR3 DNA reads TGCGCCAGCAGCCAAGGTGTCAGGACTAATCAGCCCCAGCATTTT. As protein: CASSQGVRTNQPQHF.

The V and J genes are TRBV4-3 and TRBJ1-1; D is ambiguous. V lost 1 base to trimming and J lost 11 bases, with 17 bases between them. This CDR3 contains 14 residues. The germline V gene has CDR1 LGHNA and CDR2 YSLEER. The CDR3 here is CASSQGKEAEDAFF. In nucleotides, the CDR3 is TGCGCCAGCAGCCAAGGTAAGGAGGCCGAAGATGCTTTCTTT.

V is TRBV3-1 (or the pseudogene TRBV3-2) and J is TRBJ2-2; TRBD2 matches at 12 bases. The junction had 17 bases not matched to a gene; V was cut back by 3 bases and J by 6 bases. The CDR3 covers 20 residues. Germline-derived CDR1 and CDR2 are LGHDT and YNNKEL (reference sequence). The CDR3 is CASSQGEAVRLAGVPGELFF. The CDR3 nucleotides are TGTGCCAGCAGCCAGGGCGAGGCGGTTCGACTAGCGGGGGTACCCGGGGAGCTGTTTTTT.